This T cell receptor beta chain was sequenced for a study of T cells after yellow fever vaccination (dated by TCRdb to the late 2010s). The study in broad terms: The SMART-Seq v4 Ultra Low Input RNA kit was used to prepare libraries from fractions with low cell numbers. To follow T-cell clones before and after primary and booster YFV17D yellow fever vaccination, bulk TCR alpha and beta repertoires were sequenced over time. Two healthy male donors, one aged 18 to 30 and one aged 30 to 40 years, made up the cohort. Bulk PBMC replicates and cell subsets were isolated from blood drawn at multiple timepoints before and after both primary and secondary immunization. The paper's findings and limits, for the study overall: Because only two donors were included in the study, the extent to which the findings can be generalized is limited. A small fraction of clonotypes appeared in both the CD4 and CD8 compartments, likely as a result of convergent recombination. Compared with the primary T-cell response, the secondary T-cell response was faster but weaker, reaching its peak on day 5 rather than on day 15. Computational filtering was needed because FACS-sorted repertoires could contain abundant contaminating clonotypes from the bulk population. Most clones expanded after primary vaccination were re-detected after the booster (around 96% of CD4 and approximately 89% of CD8), suggesting broad memory maintenance.

The sequencing machine was an Illumina NovaSeq 6000. Synthesis of TCR cDNA relied on 5'RACE template switching, a step that introduced a universal primer site along with unique molecular identifiers. Priming of cDNA synthesis was performed from both the TCR alpha and TCR beta constant segments. Two PCR steps were used to amplify libraries, with sample barcodes and sequencing adapters being added in the second step. Sequencing of libraries was performed on Illumina HiSeq 2500 (2x100 bp) or NovaSeq (2x150 bp). Concerning the study's data processing: MIGEC was used to demultiplex reads and collapse the reads into UMI consensus sequences, and MiXCR was used for V(D)J alignment. Clonotypes responding to the vaccine were identified with edgeR on replicate PBMC samples, with the criteria of FDR below 0.01 and a log2 fold change above 5 up to day 15. Each bulk clonotype received a CD4 or CD8 identity based on whether the sequenced CD4 or CD8 repertoire contained that clonotype at higher abundance. Clones were called with MiXCR by TCRdb after fastp trimmed the public reads at Q25, and only in-frame beta chains were retained. Rows are combined by CDR3 protein, so each entry shows the most common genes and DNA. These V and J calls are TCRdb output, not the study's own analysis. A total of some 240,000 distinct CDR3 sequences appear in this sample, around 5.2% of them only once. The leading ten clones occupy 2.5% to 4% of the sample.

The junction shows trimming of 2 bases on V and 9 bases on J, and the gene matches do not reach 6 bases of it. From a lookup of the germline V gene (reference sequence), CDR1 and CDR2 are LGHDT and YNNKEL. The CDR3 holds 15 amino acids from the cysteine to the phenylalanine. The kept DNA is CDR3 alone, 45 bases in frame from the first base. This clonotype was seen a handful of times. The specificity of this receptor is unknown. It has no much larger one-base neighbor in the sample; base qualities were not kept. The sample's treatment or condition, from its label and the paper: live attenuated yellow fever vaccine strain. PBMCs were isolated from peripheral blood using a standard Ficoll-Paque protocol. CD4 and CD8 T-cell fractions were isolated with Dynabeads CD4 and CD8 positive selection kits. TriZol was used to extract RNA from bulk PBMCs, from CD4 and CD8 fractions, and from dextramer-positive and dextramer-negative fractions.

This clonotype originated in a man aged 18 to 29 who received the YFV17D yellow fever vaccine. Recombination linked TRBV3-1 to TRBJ1-6, with 8 central nucleotides matching TRBD1. The specimen comprised CD4+ T cells sorted from PBMCs, sampled on the day of the yellow fever booster vaccination. The CDR3 sequence is CASSQYTGGRSPLHF. The sequenced DNA: TGTGCCAGCAGCCAATATACAGGGGGTCGTTCACCCCTCCACTTT.